The 23 T cell receptor beta chains below were found in one sample sequenced in a study of shared clonotypes between healthy human individuals. The table came from immunoSEQ multiplex PCR; TCRdb's copy has only in-frame clones and leaves some out. The profile covers roughly 2 million clones, with approximately 96% appearing a single time and roughly 0.13% taken by the ten largest. Sequenced sample: naive CD4+ T cells sorted from blood. Noted subset: CD45RA+ positively selected. Receptor source: a man aged 18-30 years in good health.

The chain uses TRBV7-6 and TRBJ1-4; the D gene is possibly TRBD1 (5 bases). CDR1 SGHVS and CDR2 FNYEAQ come from the germline V gene. V was clipped by 5 bases and J by 2 bases, with 18 bases between them. The CDR3 has 17 amino acids. CDR3 sequence (DNA): TGTGCCAGCAGCGACCGGGACCACATCCCGACTAATGAAAAACTGTTTTTT. It encodes CASSDRDHIPTNEKLFF.

V and J are TRBV5-4 and TRBJ2-1, with 11 bases matching TRBD2. CDR3 length: 15 amino acids. J was trimmed by 6 bases and V by 1 base; bases with no gene match: 3. Germline V lookup: CDR1 SGHNT, CDR2 YYREEE (reference sequence). Here the CDR3 DNA reads TGTGCCAGCAGCTTGAGGACTAGCGGGCTCAATGAGCAGTTCTTC. Encoded protein: CASSLRTSGLNEQFF.

The chain uses TRBV2 and TRBJ2-2, with D maybe TRBD2 (6 bases). V lost 8 bases, J lost 1 base, and 8 bases lay in between. Germline CDR1 is SNHLY and CDR2 is FYNNEI. The CDR3 runs 13 residues. The DNA of the CDR3 is TGTGCCAGCGGACTACAGAACACCGGGGAGCTGTTTTTT. This codes for CASGLQNTGELFF.

Remarks on this clone: The sample contains more than one DNA sequence encoding this CDR3. The genes are TRBV29-1 and TRBJ2-4; no clear D gene. The CDR3 consists of 13 residues. V lost 1 base and J 0 bases, leaving 4 bases between the germline ends. The V gene's germline CDR1 is SQVTM and CDR2 ANQGSEA. The CDR3 DNA follows: TGCAGCGTTGAAGTGCTAGCCAAAAACATTCAGTACTTC. This gives the protein CSVEVLAKNIQYF.

This chain connects TRBV4-1 to TRBJ2-1; TRBD2 aligns across 9 bases. Germline CDR1 MGHRA, CDR2 YSYEKL. The CDR3 extends over 16 amino acids. The V gene end was trimmed by 0 bases and the J gene end by 3 bases; junction bases not matched to a gene: 3. This chain's CDR3 is CASSQDGLASYNEQFF. In DNA, the CDR3 is TGCGCCAGCAGCCAAGATGGACTAGCGAGCTACAATGAGCAGTTCTTC.

The chain combines TRBV10-3 with TRBJ2-2, with 9 bases fitting TRBD1. V lost 3 bases, J lost 4 bases, and 6 bases stayed unmatched. Germline CDR1 ENHRY, CDR2 SYGVKD. This CDR3 is 16 amino acids long. The DNA for the CDR3 is TGTGCCATCAGTGAAGGGACAGGGAGAAGCACCGGGGAGCTGTTTTTT. The encoded protein is CAISEGTGRSTGELFF.

This clone occurred once. The junction does not match germline at one end; this may be a read error. The V gene is TRBV7-7, the J gene TRBJ2-5; 7 nucleotides match TRBD2. The CDR3 consists of 16 residues. Germline V gives CDR1 SSHAT, CDR2 FNYEAQ (reference sequence). This CDR3 is CASSLNSLGGQETQYF. CDR3 nucleotide sequence: TGTGCTAGCAGCTTAAACTCGTTGGGGGGGCAAGAGACCCAGTACTTC.

The chain combines TRBV7-9 with TRBJ1-5; no definite D call. The germline V gene encodes CDR1 SEHNR and CDR2 FQNEAQ (reference sequence). Trimming took 5 bases from V and 4 from J, leaving 18 bases between them. CDR3 length equals 16 residues. DNA of the CDR3: TGTGCCAGCAGCCACGGGTCGGGGAGGGAAAATCAGCCCCAGCATTTT. Amino acid sequence: CASSHGSGRENQPQHF.

Concerning this clone itself: The same CDR3 arises from other DNA sequences in this sample as well. The V call is TRBV5-1, the J call TRBJ1-3; the D is unclear. V lost 5 bases to trimming and J lost 0 bases, with 12 bases between them. This CDR3 has 15 residues. Germline V gives CDR1 SGHRS, CDR2 YFSETQ. In DNA, the CDR3 is TGCGCCAGCAGTCTTTCCGGTGTCTCTGGAAACACCATATATTTT. Translation gives CASSLSGVSGNTIYF.

This chain uses TRBV4-3 with TRBJ1-2; D call uncertain. Germline-derived CDR1 and CDR2 are LGHNA and YSLEER. The ends were cut back, 1 base at V and 0 bases at J, with 12 bases in the middle. This CDR3 has 16 amino acids. CDR3 bases: TGCGCCAGCAGCCAAGTTGATTCCGGGACTAACTATGGCTACACCTTC. This gives the protein CASSQVDSGTNYGYTF.

J is TRBJ1-5 and V is TRBV30; TRBD1 aligns across 7 bases. The V gene's germline CDR1 is GTSNPN and CDR2 SVGIG (reference sequence). The trim removed 2 bases at V and 3 bases at J, leaving 10 bases unmatched. CDR3 length: 16 amino acids. This chain's CDR3 is CAWSPIDRDLNQPQHF. Written as DNA, the CDR3 is TGTGCCTGGAGTCCTATCGACAGGGACCTCAATCAGCCCCAGCATTTT.

This chain uses TRBV29-1 with TRBJ2-4; perhaps TRBD2 as D (7 bases). Trimming cost V 0 bases and J 1 base, with 13 bases left between them. The CDR3 contains 16 residues. Looked up from germline, CDR1 is SQVTM and CDR2 is ANQGSEA. CDR3 amino acids: CSVEEGGRGAKNIQYF. Written as DNA, the CDR3 is TGCAGCGTTGAAGAGGGGGGGCGCGGCGCCAAAAACATTCAGTACTTC.

The V call is TRBV9, the J call TRBJ1-2; D gene unclear. From germline, CDR1 is SGDLS and CDR2 YYNGEE. The CDR3 has 12 residues. Trimming cost V 7 bases and J 7 bases, with 14 bases left between them. For the CDR3, the DNA is TGTGCCAGCGGAGGGCGGCTTCCTGGCTACACCTTC. It codes for CASGGRLPGYTF. The full variable domain, with the rest looked up from reference TRBV9 and TRBJ1-2, is DSGVTQTPKHLITATGQRVTLRCSPRSGDLSVYWYQQSLDQGLQFLIQYYNGEERAKGNILERFSAQQFPDLHSELNLSSLELGDSALYFCASGGRLPGYTFGSGTRLTVV.

The chain carries TRBV10-3 and TRBJ2-2, with 7 bases that match TRBD2. Germline values: CDR1 ENHRY, CDR2 SYGVKD. J lost 1 base, V lost 7 bases, and 6 bases had no gene match. This CDR3 region has 15 residues. CDR3 coding DNA: TGTGCCATCACTTCGGCGGGGGAGAACACCGGGGAGCTGTTTTTT. This gives the protein CAITSAGENTGELFF.

This chain links TRBV19 with TRBJ1-1, with D maybe TRBD1 (6 bases). The ends were cut back, 6 bases at V and 0 bases at J, with 11 bases in the middle. The length of the CDR3 is 14 residues. The germline V gene encodes CDR1 LNHDA and CDR2 SQIVND (reference sequence). CDR3 loop: CASRTTGLNTEAFF. The CDR3 region has the DNA TGTGCCAGTAGAACGACAGGACTGAACACTGAAGCTTTCTTT. Supplemented by reference TRBV19 and TRBJ1-1, the full variable domain reads DGGITQSPKYLFRKEGQNVTLSCEQNLNHDAMYWYRQDPGQGLRLIYYSQIVNDFQKGDIAEGYSVSREKKESFPLTVTSAQKNPTAFYLCASRTTGLNTEAFFGQGTRLTVV.

This chain's CDR3 is CASISSYNSPLHF. In DNA form, the CDR3 reads TGTGCCAGCATTAGCTCCTATAATTCACCCCTCCACTTT. The chain carries TRBV6-1 and TRBJ1-6; D ambiguous. CDR1 and CDR2 from the germline V gene are MNHNS and SASEGT. The CDR3 covers 13 residues. Trimming removed 7 bases at V and 0 bases at J, with 4 bases between.

V usage is TRBV12-5 and J usage is TRBJ1-1; 7 bases are shared with TRBD1. Germline CDR1 LGHNT, CDR2 FRNRAP. CDR3 length: 21 residues. V dropped 1 base and J dropped 0; count of bases not matched to a gene: 20. The CDR3 is CASGLGWMTGNLSVMNTEAFF. The CDR3 coding sequence is TGTGCTAGTGGTTTGGGGTGGATGACAGGGAATCTCTCGGTAATGAACACTGAAGCTTTCTTT.

The chain is built from TRBV11-3 and TRBJ1-5, with D perhaps TRBD1 (5 bases). Germline V gene sequence: CDR1 SGHNT, CDR2 YENEEA. V was clipped by 5 bases and J by 1 base, with 15 bases between them. The CDR3 consists of 16 residues. Written as DNA, the CDR3 is TGTGCCAGCAGCAGAGGAGGGGATGGGAGCAATCAGCCCCAGCATTTT. Protein: CASSRGGDGSNQPQHF.

The gene calls are TRBV12-1 and TRBJ1-2. TRBV12-1 is noted as a pseudogene. CDR3 length equals 15 residues. This CDR3 reads CASSVDTLLNYGYTF. For the CDR3, the DNA is TGTGCCAGCAGCGTTGACACTCTACTAAACTATGGCTACACCTTC.

With regard to this clone: The sample has other DNA sequences that encode this CDR3 too. The rearrangement uses TRBV2 and TRBJ1-4; 11 nucleotides line up with TRBD1. The length of the CDR3 is 14 residues. With 6 bases clipped from V and 8 bases from J, the junction kept 5 bases outside the gene matches. Germline V gives CDR1 SNHLY, CDR2 FYNNEI. CDR3 DNA: TGTGCCAGCAGGGGGACAGGGGGAAACGAAAAACTGTTTTTT. Amino acids: CASRGTGGNEKLFF.

The rearrangement joins TRBV7-9 to TRBJ2-4; D possibly corresponds to TRBD1 (6 bases). Germline lookup yields CDR1 SEHNR and CDR2 FQNEAQ (reference sequence). The CDR3 has 17 amino acids. Deletions cut 3 bases from V and 0 bases from J, with 15 bases between. The CDR3: CASSFRSTRGAKNIQYF. The CDR3 DNA is TGTGCCAGCAGCTTCCGGTCCACCAGGGGAGCCAAAAACATTCAGTACTTC.

V is TRBV7-9 and J is TRBJ2-7; TRBD1 is a possible D gene (6 bases). CDR3 length equals 15 residues. CDR1 and CDR2 (germline): SEHNR, FQNEAQ (reference sequence). V was trimmed by 0 bases and J by 10 bases, leaving 19 bases between them. CDR3 sequence: CASSLADRSLHHQYF. The CDR3 region has the DNA TGTGCCAGCAGCTTAGCGGACAGATCCCTCCACCACCAGTACTTC.

The V gene is TRBV4-1, the J gene TRBJ2-7, with 16 positions matching TRBD2. The length of the CDR3 is 16 residues. V dropped 2 bases and J dropped 9; count of bases not matched to a gene: 7. CDR1 is MGHRA and CDR2 is YSYEKL in the germline V gene. CDR3 amino acids: CASSQYGTSGRAGQYF. In DNA, the CDR3 is TGCGCCAGCAGCCAATACGGGACTAGCGGGAGGGCCGGGCAGTACTTC.